Below are 23 T cell receptor beta chains sequenced from a single sample in a study of Graves' ophthalmopathy and Graves' hyperthyroidism. RNA transcripts yielded amplified TCR beta CDR3 regions. HTBI primers served in a first-round RT-PCR, which a second-round multiplex PCR followed. TCRdb re-called the multiplex PCR reads through MiXCR, storing one row per CDR3 protein. The table shows 300,000 to 450,000 distinct CDR3 sequences, with about a sixth occurring only once. Sequences were obtained from peripheral blood. Every receptor here comes from an adult woman with stable Graves' hyperthyroidism.

There are many counts of this clonotype. This chain links TRBV5-1 with TRBJ1-1, with D unresolved. The CDR3 consists of 14 residues. With 4 bases removed from V and 3 bases from J, the gap between germline ends came to 13 bases. The germline CDR1 and CDR2 sequences are SGHRS and YFSETQ. The CDR3 region has the DNA TGCGCCAGCAGCCCGACTGGGGTTTACACTGAAGCTTTCTTT. Protein: CASSPTGVYTEAFF.

This clonotype was picked up many times. V is TRBV12-3 or TRBV12-4 and J is TRBJ1-1; D is possibly TRBD1 (6 bases). Trimming took 5 bases from V and 1 from J, leaving 11 bases between them. This CDR3 contains 14 residues. CDR3 region: CASSIDRSNTEAFF. For the CDR3, the DNA is TGTGCCAGCAGTATCGACAGGTCGAACACTGAAGCTTTCTTT.

This clonotype was counted ten times or more. V and J are TRBV7-2 and TRBJ1-6; a weak D match, TRBD1 (6 bases). Germline values: CDR1 SGHTA, CDR2 FQGNSA. The germline V and J ends were trimmed by 3 bases and 13 bases, with 10 bases remaining between them. The CDR3 contains 12 residues. The CDR3 spells CASSLGQSPLHF. The DNA for the CDR3 is TGTGCCAGCAGCTTGGGACAAAGCCCCCTCCACTTT.

Many counts were recorded for this clonotype. This rearrangement joins TRBV20-1 to TRBJ2-5; D is unresolved. Trimming left V 6 bases short and J 0 bases short, with 8 bases between. Germline CDR1 and CDR2: DFQATT and SNEGSKA (reference sequence). The CDR3 totals 12 residues. CDR3 residues: CSAGRNQETQYF. The CDR3 bases are TGCAGTGCCGGAAGGAACCAAGAGACCCAGTACTTC.

The rearrangement joins TRBV28 to TRBJ1-1; unclear D gene. The germline V gene encodes CDR1 MDHEN and CDR2 SYDVKM. V was cut by 4 bases and J by 0 bases, with 21 bases left in between. The CDR3 is 18 residues long. CDR3: CASSSPIHSGEVNTEAFF. The CDR3, as DNA: TGTGCCAGCAGTTCCCCCATACATTCTGGGGAAGTGAACACTGAAGCTTTCTTT.

The chain has TRBV20-1 and TRBJ1-1; D ambiguous. Per germline, CDR1 DFQATT and CDR2 SNEGSKA (reference sequence). CDR3 size: 12 residues. V dropped 7 bases and J dropped 4 bases, with 13 bases sitting between them. In nucleotides, the CDR3 is TGCAGTGGAAAAGAGGGAAGCACTGAAGCTTTCTTT. Amino acid sequence: CSGKEGSTEAFF.

This clonotype was seen at least ten times. This chain joins TRBV4-1 and TRBJ2-7; tentative D call: TRBD1 (5 bases). Trimming stripped 6 bases from V and 0 bases from J, with 15 bases between. This CDR3 spans 15 amino acids. In germline, CDR1 is MGHRA, CDR2 YSYEKL. The CDR3 loop is CASRGLPTVSYEQYF. CDR3 bases: TGCGCCAGCAGGGGCCTACCGACAGTCTCCTACGAGCAGTACTTC.

This clonotype was detected ten times or more. V usage is TRBV5-1 and J usage is TRBJ1-5; D is possibly TRBD1 (6 bases). Germline CDR1 is SGHRS and CDR2 is YFSETQ. The CDR3 spans 15 residues. V dropped 4 bases and J dropped 0 bases, with 11 bases sitting between them. For the CDR3, the DNA is TGCGCCAGCAGCCCCGGGACACATAGCAATCAGCCCCAGCATTTT. This codes for CASSPGTHSNQPQHF.

This clonotype was seen repeatedly, ten times or more. V usage is TRBV7-2 and J usage is TRBJ2-5; 8 bases are shared with TRBD2. J lost 5 bases, V lost 7 bases, and 15 bases had no gene match. This CDR3 region has 16 residues. Germline loops: CDR1 SGHTA, CDR2 FQGNSA. CDR3 residues: CASTPGGVPGGETQYF. CDR3 in DNA: TGTGCCAGCACCCCGGGAGGGGTTCCGGGGGGGGAGACCCAGTACTTC.

Many counts were recorded for this clonotype. The J gene is TRBJ1-3, the V gene TRBV7-8, with a tentative D call TRBD1 (5 bases). Germline V gives CDR1 SGHVS, CDR2 FQNEAQ. The CDR3 is made up of 18 amino acids. Deletions cut 5 bases from V and 0 bases from J, with 20 bases between. The CDR3 here is CASSPWGGTASSGNTIYF. The DNA of the CDR3 is TGTGCCAGCAGCCCTTGGGGCGGGACGGCTAGCTCTGGAAACACCATATATTTT.

This clonotype was observed many times. The gene calls are TRBV19 and TRBJ1-3; D not resolved. The CDR3 covers 15 residues. V was clipped by 1 base and J by 4 bases, with 11 bases between them. Looked up from germline, CDR1 is LNHDA and CDR2 is SQIVND (reference sequence). Here the CDR3 DNA reads TGTGCCAGTAGTATAGCATCCGGGTTCGGAAACACCATATATTTT. The encoded protein is CASSIASGFGNTIYF.

This clonotype was recorded at least ten times. J is TRBJ2-7 and V is TRBV20-1; D possibly uses TRBD1 or TRBD2 (5 bases each). Trimming shortened V by 6 bases and J by 2 bases, and 23 bases separated the two germline ends. CDR3 length: 16 residues. In germline, CDR1 is DFQATT, CDR2 SNEGSKA (reference sequence). The CDR3 DNA reads as TGCAGTGCCAATTCCGGGGCCCACAGGAATCCCTACGAGCAGTACTTC. This translates into CSANSGAHRNPYEQYF.

This clonotype was detected ten times or more. The rearrangement joins TRBV9 to TRBJ2-7; 11 nucleotides agree with TRBD1. Trimming at V came to 4 bases and at J to 0 bases, leaving 12 bases not matched to a gene. The CDR3 runs to 18 residues. CDR1 is SGDLS and CDR2 is YYNGEE in the germline V gene. CDR3 amino acids: CASSPFGQGATSSYEQYF. The CDR3 bases are TGTGCCAGCAGCCCCTTCGGACAGGGGGCTACCAGCTCCTACGAGCAGTACTTC.

This clonotype was counted a single time. The CDR3 DNA sequence: TGTGCCAGCAGTCCTCCCTATGTTAAGGTGATGAACACTGAAGCTTTCTTT. Translated, it gives CASSPPYVKVMNTEAFF. The genes are TRBV28 and TRBJ1-1; D call uncertain. The CDR3 totals 17 residues. CDR1 is MDHEN and CDR2 is SYDVKM in the germline V gene. Trimming removed 5 bases at V and 0 bases at J, with 19 bases between.

This clonotype was counted many times. The chain couples TRBV19 to TRBJ1-5; D is uncertain. The CDR3 length is 12 residues. Germline CDR1 is LNHDA and CDR2 is SQIVND (reference sequence). Trimming pared 1 base from V and 8 bases from J, leaving 6 bases between. This chain's CDR3 is CASSIVGKPQHF. The CDR3 DNA follows: TGTGCCAGTAGTATAGTGGGTAAGCCCCAGCATTTT.

On this clonotype: It may be a read error: a sequence one base away is much more abundant. This chain uses TRBV6-1 with TRBJ1-1; 9 bases match TRBD1. Germline-derived CDR1 and CDR2 are MNHNS and SASEGT. CDR3 length equals 12 residues. The DNA for the CDR3 is TGTGCCACCCTTACAGGGGGCACTGAAGCTTCCTTT. It is translated as CATLTGGTEASF.

The table lists this clonotype with many counts. The rearrangement uses TRBV28 and TRBJ2-4; 11 positions agree with TRBD2. The CDR3 length is 19 residues. The V and J ends lost 5 bases and 1 base, in that order; junction bases with no gene match: 13. Germline assignment: CDR1 MDHEN and CDR2 SYDVKM. CDR3 loop: CASSPSTSGNGRAKNIQYF. DNA for the CDR3: TGTGCCAGCAGTCCATCGACTAGCGGGAACGGGAGGGCCAAAAACATTCAGTACTTC.

In this sample, this clonotype turned up many times. The chain has TRBV19 and TRBJ1-2; no clear D. There are 13 residues in the CDR3. V lost 1 base, J lost 8 bases, and 11 bases lay in between. Germline V gene data show CDR1 as LNHDA and CDR2 as SQIVND (reference sequence). The chain's CDR3 is CASSIATGEGYTF. CDR3 in DNA: TGTGCCAGTAGTATAGCGACGGGCGAAGGCTACACCTTC.

This clonotype turned up a few times. This rearrangement joins TRBV4-2 to TRBJ2-2, with a weak D call TRBD1 (6 bases). Germline-derived CDR1 and CDR2 are LGHNA and YNFKEQ. Trimming stripped 3 bases from V and 5 bases from J, with 19 bases between. This CDR3 contains 17 residues. The CDR3 reads CASSQSQGRPDTGELFF. The CDR3 DNA is TGTGCCAGCAGCCAGTCACAGGGAAGACCTGATACCGGGGAGCTGTTTTTT.

This clonotype was found many times. The genes are TRBV12-3 or TRBV12-4 and TRBJ1-1; maybe TRBD1 (6 bases). The CDR3 runs to 20 residues. Trimming left V 2 bases short and J 0 bases short, with 25 bases between. CDR3 region: CASSLSGRGLTVALNTEAFF. In DNA form, the CDR3 reads TGTGCCAGCAGTTTAAGTGGCAGGGGTCTCACTGTAGCCTTGAACACTGAAGCTTTCTTT.

The J gene is TRBJ2-7, the V gene TRBV12-3 or TRBV12-4; 10 nucleotides agree with TRBD2. CDR3 size: 12 residues. Trimming cost V 7 bases and J 7 bases; bases outside gene matches: 4. This chain's CDR3 is CASTLLAGEQYF. Written as DNA, the CDR3 is TGTGCCAGCACACTACTAGCGGGAGAGCAGTACTTC.

This clonotype was seen many times. The chain combines TRBV28 with TRBJ1-5, with D tentatively TRBD1 (5 bases). Germline CDR1 reads MDHEN; CDR2 reads SYDVKM. Trimming took off 6 bases at V and 2 bases at J, with 8 bases between the two ends. The CDR3 length is 13 residues. CDR3 nucleotide sequence: TGTGCCAGCAGAGGCAGGGGCAATCAGCCCCAGCATTTT. Protein product: CASRGRGNQPQHF.

V and J are TRBV27 and TRBJ2-2; 8 nucleotides align to TRBD2. This CDR3 has 15 amino acids. Germline V lookup: CDR1 MNHEY, CDR2 SMNVEV (reference sequence). J lost 5 bases, V lost 3 bases, and 5 bases had no gene match. The CDR3: CASSFGLARTGELFF. DNA of the CDR3: TGTGCCAGCAGTTTTGGACTAGCAAGGACCGGGGAGCTGTTTTTT.